This T cell receptor beta chain was retrieved from a study of early stage breast cancer tumors. Study-wide background: Most invasive tumors, about 75% of the 16, were ER+/PR+/HER2-. General study findings and limits: Commonly generated sequences made up most enriched TCRB sequences shared between patients. Blood repertoires resembled normal breast more than tumor.

The protocol was immunoSEQ multiplex PCR, while the TCRdb copy is restricted to in-frame clones and leaves out a portion. The sample contains 50,000 to 65,000 clones, over 60% of which appear only once. There are a few counts of this clone. Its specificity is unknown. The CDR3 runs 11 residues. Trimming stripped 3 bases from V and 7 bases from J, with 6 bases between. From germline, CDR1 is WNHNN and CDR2 SYGVQD (reference sequence). The TCR originated in a person aged 25 to 39 with breast cancer. The source material was blood. J is TRBJ1-1 and V is TRBV10-1; no reliable D call. Written as DNA, the CDR3 is TGCGCCAGCAGTGATCGCAATGAAGCTTTCTTT. It is translated as CASSDRNEAFF.